This T cell receptor beta chain appears in the sequencing data of a study of cytomegalovirus exposure and HLA in healthy donors. It was with 60 Vbeta and 13 Jbeta primers that the PCR ran. Sequencing used immunoSEQ multiplex PCR; TCRdb keeps in-frame clones, though not all of them. Of 60,000 to 70,000 clones in the sample, around 80% were seen once. The CDR3 covers 14 residues. Per germline, CDR1 SGHRS and CDR2 YFSETQ. V lost 4 bases and J 0 bases, leaving 10 bases between the germline ends. The genes are TRBV5-1 and TRBJ1-1; no reliable D call. Sequencing input: PBMCs. This TCR came from a young woman in good health and CMV-seronegative. The CDR3 reads CASSEAWMNTEAFF. The DNA of the CDR3 is TGCGCCAGCAGCGAGGCCTGGATGAACACTGAAGCTTTCTTT.